This record covers a single T cell receptor (beta chain). This could be a read error, since a much larger clone is one nucleotide away. These data come from a study of glioma-infiltrating T cells. TCR alpha and beta CDR3 regions were amplified from RNA using iRepertoire nested multiplex PCR. TCRdb reprocessed the multiplex PCR reads via MiXCR and lists one record per CDR3 protein. This sample has fewer than 500,000 distinct CDR3 sequences, with less than 50% found just once. This CDR3 has 13 amino acids. The germline CDR1 and CDR2 sequences are MDHEN and SYDVKM. The V and J genes are TRBV28 and TRBJ1-5; TRBD1 is a possible D gene (5 bases). The sequenced sample consisted of glioma tissue, nonneoplastic brain tissue, or PBMCs (not recorded which). This TCR was sampled from a human donor with low-grade glioma or glioblastoma, undergoing nonglioma brain surgery, or in good health (not recorded which). The CDR3 spells CASRRGVNQPQNF. Here the CDR3 DNA reads TGTGCCAGCAGACGAGGGGTCAATCAGCCCCAGAATTTT.